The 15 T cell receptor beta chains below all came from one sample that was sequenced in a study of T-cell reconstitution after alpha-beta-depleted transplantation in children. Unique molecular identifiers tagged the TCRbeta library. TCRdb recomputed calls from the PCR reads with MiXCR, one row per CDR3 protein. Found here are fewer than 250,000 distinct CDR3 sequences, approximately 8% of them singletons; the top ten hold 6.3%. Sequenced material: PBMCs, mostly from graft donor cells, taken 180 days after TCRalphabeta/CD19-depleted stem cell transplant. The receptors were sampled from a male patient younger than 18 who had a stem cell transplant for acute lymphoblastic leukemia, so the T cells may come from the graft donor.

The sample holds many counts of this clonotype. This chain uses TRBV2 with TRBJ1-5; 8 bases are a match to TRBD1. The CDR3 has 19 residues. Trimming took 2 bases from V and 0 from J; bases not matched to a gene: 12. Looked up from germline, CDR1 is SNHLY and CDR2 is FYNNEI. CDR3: CASSESTPTGDYSNQPQHF. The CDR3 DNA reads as TGTGCCAGCAGTGAATCAACACCGACAGGGGACTATAGCAATCAGCCCCAGCATTTT.

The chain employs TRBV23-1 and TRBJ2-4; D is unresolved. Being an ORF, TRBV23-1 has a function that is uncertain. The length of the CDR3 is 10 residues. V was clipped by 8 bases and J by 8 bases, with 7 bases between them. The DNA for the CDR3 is TGCGCCAGCGGCTCGGACATTCAGTACTTC. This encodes CASGSDIQYF.

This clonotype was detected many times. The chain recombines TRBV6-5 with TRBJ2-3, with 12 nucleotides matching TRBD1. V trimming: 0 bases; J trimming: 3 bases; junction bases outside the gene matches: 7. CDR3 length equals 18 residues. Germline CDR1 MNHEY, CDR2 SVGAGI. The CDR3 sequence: CASSYSPGQGARTDTQYF. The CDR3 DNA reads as TGTGCCAGCAGTTACTCGCCGGGACAGGGGGCGAGGACAGATACGCAGTATTTT.

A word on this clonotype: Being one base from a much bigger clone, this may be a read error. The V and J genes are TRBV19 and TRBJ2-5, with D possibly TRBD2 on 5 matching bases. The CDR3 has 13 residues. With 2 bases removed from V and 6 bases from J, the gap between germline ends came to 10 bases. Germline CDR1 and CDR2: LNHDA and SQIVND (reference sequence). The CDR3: CASSISVGKTQYF. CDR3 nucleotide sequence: TGTGCCAGTAGTATATCGGTCGGGAAGACCCAGTACTTC.

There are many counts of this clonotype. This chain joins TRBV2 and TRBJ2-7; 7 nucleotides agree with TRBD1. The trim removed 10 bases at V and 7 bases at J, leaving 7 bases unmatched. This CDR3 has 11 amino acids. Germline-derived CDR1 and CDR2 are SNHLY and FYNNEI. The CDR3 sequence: CATQGVEEQYF. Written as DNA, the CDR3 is TGTGCCACCCAGGGGGTGGAGGAGCAGTACTTC.

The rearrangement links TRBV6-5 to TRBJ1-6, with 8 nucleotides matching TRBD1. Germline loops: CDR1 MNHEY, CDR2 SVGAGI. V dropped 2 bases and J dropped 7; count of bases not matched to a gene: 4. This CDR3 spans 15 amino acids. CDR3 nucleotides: TGTGCCAGCAGTTACGGACAGGGAATGAATTCACCCCTCCACTTT. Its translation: CASSYGQGMNSPLHF.

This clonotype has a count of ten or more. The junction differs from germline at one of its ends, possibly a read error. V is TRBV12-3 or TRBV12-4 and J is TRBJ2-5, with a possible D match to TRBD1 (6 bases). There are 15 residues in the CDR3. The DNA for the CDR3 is TGTGCCAGCAGTTTCTGGACAGAAGCCCAAGGGACCCAGTACTTC. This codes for CASSFWTEAQGTQYF.

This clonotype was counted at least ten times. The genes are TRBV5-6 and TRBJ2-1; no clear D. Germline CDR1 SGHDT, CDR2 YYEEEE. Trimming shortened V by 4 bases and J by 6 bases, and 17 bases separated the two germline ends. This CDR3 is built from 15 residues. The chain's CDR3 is CASSPSLVTGNEQFF. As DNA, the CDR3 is TGTGCCAGCAGCCCGAGTCTAGTCACCGGCAATGAGCAGTTCTTC.

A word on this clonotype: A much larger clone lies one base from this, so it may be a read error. Written as DNA, the CDR3 is TGTGCCAGTAGTATAGACCTTAGCAATCAGTCCCAGCATTTT. The encoded protein is CASSIDLSNQSQHF. The J gene is TRBJ1-5, the V gene TRBV19; D is unresolved. Germline-derived CDR1 and CDR2 are LNHDA and SQIVND (reference sequence). The length of the CDR3 is 14 residues.

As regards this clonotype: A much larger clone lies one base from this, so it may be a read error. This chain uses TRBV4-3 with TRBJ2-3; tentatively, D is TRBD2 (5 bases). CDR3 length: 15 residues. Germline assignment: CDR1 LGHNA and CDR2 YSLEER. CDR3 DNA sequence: TGCACCAGCAGCCAGGAATTAGCGCCTTCAGATACGCAGTATTTT. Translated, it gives CTSSQELAPSDTQYF.

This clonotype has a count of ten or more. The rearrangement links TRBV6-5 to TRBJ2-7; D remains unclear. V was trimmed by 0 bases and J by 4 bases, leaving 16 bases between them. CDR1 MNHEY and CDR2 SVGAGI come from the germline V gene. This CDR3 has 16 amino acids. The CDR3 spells CASSYSSPGNKYEQYF. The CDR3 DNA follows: TGTGCCAGCAGTTACTCGAGTCCGGGTAATAAGTACGAGCAGTACTTC.

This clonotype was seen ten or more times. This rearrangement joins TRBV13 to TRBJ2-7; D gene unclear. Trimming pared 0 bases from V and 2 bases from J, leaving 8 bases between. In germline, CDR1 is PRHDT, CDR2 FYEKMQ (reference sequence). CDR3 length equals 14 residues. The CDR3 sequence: CASSLGRRPYEQYF. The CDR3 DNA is TGTGCCAGCAGCTTAGGTCGTCGTCCCTACGAGCAGTACTTC.

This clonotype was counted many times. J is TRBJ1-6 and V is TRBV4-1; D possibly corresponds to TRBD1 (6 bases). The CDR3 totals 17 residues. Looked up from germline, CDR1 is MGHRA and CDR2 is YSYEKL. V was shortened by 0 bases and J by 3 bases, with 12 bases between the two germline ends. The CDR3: CASSQDSGTSYNSPLHF. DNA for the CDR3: TGCGCCAGCAGCCAAGATTCCGGGACAAGCTATAATTCACCCCTCCACTTT.

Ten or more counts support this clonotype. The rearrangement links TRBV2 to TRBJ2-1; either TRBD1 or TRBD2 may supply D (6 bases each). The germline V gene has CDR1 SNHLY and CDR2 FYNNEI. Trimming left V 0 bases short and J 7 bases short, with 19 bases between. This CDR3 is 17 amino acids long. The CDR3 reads CASSEASKRGVGNEQFF. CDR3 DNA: TGTGCCAGCAGTGAAGCCTCCAAGAGGGGGGTCGGGAATGAGCAGTTCTTC.

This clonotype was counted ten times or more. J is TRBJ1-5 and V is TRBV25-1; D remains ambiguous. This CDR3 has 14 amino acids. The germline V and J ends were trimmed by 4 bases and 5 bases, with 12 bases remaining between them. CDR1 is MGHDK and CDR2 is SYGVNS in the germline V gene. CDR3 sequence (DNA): TGTGCCAGCAGTGGCCCTGGAAGGGATCAGCCCCAGCATTTT. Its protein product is CASSGPGRDQPQHF.